This T cell receptor beta chain was identified during a study of follicular helper T cells after annual influenza vaccination. Between the trimmed V and J ends, which lost 5 bases and 6 bases, there was a span of 14 bases. CDR1 and CDR2 (germline): SGHRS, YFSETQ. The CDR3 consists of 14 residues. Using immunoSEQ multiplex PCR, the repertoire was profiled, and TCRdb retains in-frame clones only, with some absent. This table holds around 9,500 clones, 84% found once. Specified time point: 2013-2014 season, 7 days after vaccination. The specimen comprised CXCR5- memory CD4+ T cells sorted from blood, sampled 7 days after influenza vaccination. The sequence was collected from an adult who received the influenza vaccine. The rearrangement links TRBV5-1 to TRBJ2-2; a possible D gene is TRBD1 (6 bases). The CDR3, as DNA: TGCGCCAGCAGTCCCACAGGGTCCTCCGGGGAGCTGTTTTTT. This codes for CASSPTGSSGELFF.